This paragraph covers one TCR beta chain sequence. Its antigen remains unknown. The CDR3 length is 8 residues. With 6 bases removed from V and 16 bases from J, the gap between germline ends came to 7 bases. Germline loops: CDR1 SGHTA, CDR2 FQGTGA. These data come from a study of T cell repertoires in cytomegalovirus infection. Whole-study context: HLA-B-restricted CMV epitopes that are well studied, plus recently identified HLA-C-restricted ones, were used by the study. Matching HLA type and CMV infection were both indicated by public TCR beta signatures.

One entry per CDR3 protein, called by TCRdb with MiXCR from the reads. This table holds some 940,000 distinct CDR3 sequences, 25% to 40% found once. Study results and caveats: CMV carriers having the relevant HLA were flagged by cumulative public TCR beta family frequency. The ex vivo response showed dominance by HLA-C-restricted CMV-specific TCR beta clonotypes.

The chain uses TRBV7-3 and TRBJ1-3; D possibly corresponds to TRBD1 (5 bases). This TCR was recovered from a human donor in good health (CMV status not recorded). Some clones in this sample may be carry-over from other donors' samples. This specimen was cultured CD8+ T cells from PBMCs, taken from culture after CMV antigen stimulation. The CDR3 DNA reads as TGTGCCAGCAGGACAGCCTATTTT. Its translation: CASRTAYF.